This record concerns one T cell receptor beta chain sequence. The antigen remains undetermined. This record comes from a study of CD8+CD57+ T cells in acquired aplastic anemia. Study as a whole: Sorted CD4+ and CD8+ cells yielded around 3.2 ug of DNA on average. Regarding the study as a whole: Researchers reported that CD8+ Simpson's diversity was not significantly different in patients versus controls. Patients had around 28 CD8+ CDR3 sequences in common with controls (the shared set).

Genomic DNA constituted the template upon which TCR beta VDJ and CDR3 profiling was performed. TCRdb called the reads again in MiXCR, with one record for every CDR3 protein. This table has 200,000 or so distinct CDR3 sequences, over 60% appearing once. The CDR3 runs 15 residues. Germline V gives CDR1 SGHTA, CDR2 FQGTGA. V lost 5 bases and J 10 bases, leaving 21 bases between the germline ends. The chain couples TRBV7-3 to TRBJ2-1; D is unresolved. The specimen sequenced was sorted CD4+, CD8+, or CD8+CD57+ T cells (not recorded which) from PBMCs. The receptor was derived from a human donor with severe aplastic anemia or a healthy control (not recorded which). CDR3 DNA sequence: TGTGCCAGCAGCCCTAGGATCCCCGAGCGCAACGAGCAGTTCTTC. This translates into CASSPRIPERNEQFF.